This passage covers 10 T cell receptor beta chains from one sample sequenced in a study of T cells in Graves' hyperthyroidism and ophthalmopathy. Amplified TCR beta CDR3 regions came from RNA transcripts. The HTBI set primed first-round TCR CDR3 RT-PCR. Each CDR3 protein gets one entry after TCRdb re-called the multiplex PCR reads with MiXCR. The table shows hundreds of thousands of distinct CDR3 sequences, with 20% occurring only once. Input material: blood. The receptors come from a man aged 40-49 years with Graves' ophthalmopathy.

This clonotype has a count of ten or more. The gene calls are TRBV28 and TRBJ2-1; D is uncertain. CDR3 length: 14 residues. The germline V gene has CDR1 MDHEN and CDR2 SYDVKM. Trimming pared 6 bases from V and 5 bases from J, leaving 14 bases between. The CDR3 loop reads CASSHAEIDNEQFF. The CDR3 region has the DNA TGTGCCAGCAGCCATGCGGAGATCGACAATGAGCAGTTCTTC.

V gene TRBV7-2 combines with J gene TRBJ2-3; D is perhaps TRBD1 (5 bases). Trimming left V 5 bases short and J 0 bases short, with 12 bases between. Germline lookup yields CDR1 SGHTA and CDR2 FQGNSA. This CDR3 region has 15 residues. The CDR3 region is CASSLLGASTDTQYF. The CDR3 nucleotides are TGTGCCAGCAGCCTCTTAGGGGCCAGCACAGATACGCAGTATTTT.

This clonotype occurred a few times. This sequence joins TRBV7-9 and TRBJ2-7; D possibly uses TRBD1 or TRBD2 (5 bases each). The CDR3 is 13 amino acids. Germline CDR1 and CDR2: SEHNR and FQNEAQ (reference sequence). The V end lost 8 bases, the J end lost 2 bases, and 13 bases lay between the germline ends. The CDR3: CASGAEETYEQYF. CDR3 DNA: TGTGCCAGCGGGGCGGAGGAGACCTACGAGCAGTACTTC.

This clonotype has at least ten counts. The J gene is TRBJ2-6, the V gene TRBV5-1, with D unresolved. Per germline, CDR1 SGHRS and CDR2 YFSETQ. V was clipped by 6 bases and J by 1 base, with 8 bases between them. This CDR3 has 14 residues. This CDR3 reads CASKEGSGANVLTF. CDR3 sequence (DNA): TGCGCCAGCAAAGAAGGGTCTGGGGCCAACGTCCTGACTTTC.

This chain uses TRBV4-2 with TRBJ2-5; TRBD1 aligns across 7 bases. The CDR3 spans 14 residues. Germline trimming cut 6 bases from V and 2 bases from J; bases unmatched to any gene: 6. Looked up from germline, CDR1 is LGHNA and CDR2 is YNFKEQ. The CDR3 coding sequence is TGTGCCAGCAGTCCGGGACAGCGACAAGAGACCCAGTACTTC. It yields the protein CASSPGQRQETQYF.

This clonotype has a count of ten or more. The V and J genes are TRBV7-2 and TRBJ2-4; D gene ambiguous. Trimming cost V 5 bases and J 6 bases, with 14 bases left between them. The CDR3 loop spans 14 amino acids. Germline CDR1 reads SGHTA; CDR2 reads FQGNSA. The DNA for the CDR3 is TGTGCCAGCAGCCCCCTCGTTTTTGGAAACATTCAGTACTTC. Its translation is CASSPLVFGNIQYF.

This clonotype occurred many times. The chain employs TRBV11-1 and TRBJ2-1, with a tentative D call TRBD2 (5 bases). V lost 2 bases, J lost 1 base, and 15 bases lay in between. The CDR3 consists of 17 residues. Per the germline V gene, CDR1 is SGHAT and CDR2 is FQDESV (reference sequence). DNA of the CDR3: TGTGCCAGCAGCTTAAACGGGCTACTAGGATCCTACAATGAGCAGTTCTTC. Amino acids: CASSLNGLLGSYNEQFF.

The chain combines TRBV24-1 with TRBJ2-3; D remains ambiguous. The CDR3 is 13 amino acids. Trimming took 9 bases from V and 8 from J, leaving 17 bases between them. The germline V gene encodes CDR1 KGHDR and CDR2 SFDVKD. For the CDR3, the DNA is TGTGCCACCTACGGTCTGTCGTCAGGTACGCAGTATTTT. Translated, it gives CATYGLSSGTQYF.

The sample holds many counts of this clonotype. The CDR3 protein is CSARERDGGYNEQFF. CDR3 DNA sequence: TGCAGTGCTAGAGAAAGGGACGGAGGCTACAATGAGCAGTTCTTC. The chain has TRBV20-1 and TRBJ2-1; D possibly matches TRBD1 or TRBD2 (5 bases each). The V gene lost 0 bases and the J gene lost 3 bases, with 12 bases spanning the gap. The CDR3 length is 15 residues. CDR1 is DFQATT, CDR2 SNEGSKA, per germline (reference sequence).

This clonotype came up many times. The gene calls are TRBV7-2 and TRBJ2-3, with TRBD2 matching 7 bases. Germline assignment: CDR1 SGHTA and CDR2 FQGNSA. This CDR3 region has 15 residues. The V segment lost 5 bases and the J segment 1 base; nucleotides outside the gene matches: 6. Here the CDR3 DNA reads TGTGCCAGCAGCCCCGCTAGCGGAGGCACAGATACGCAGTATTTT. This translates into CASSPASGGTDTQYF.